Below, 24 T cell receptor beta chains from the same sample are listed, as sequenced in a study of blood T cell repertoires in COVID-19. The assay was immunoSEQ multiplex PCR, and TCRdb's table has in-frame clones only and misses some. Of approximately 50,000 clones listed, 90% are singletons. Specimen: peripheral blood. These receptor sequences come from a human donor in a cohort sampled during active COVID-19.

J is TRBJ2-4 and V is TRBV28; 10 nucleotides agree with TRBD1. The V segment lost 6 bases and the J segment 3 bases; nucleotides outside the gene matches: 8. CDR1 is MDHEN and CDR2 is SYDVKM in the germline V gene. The CDR3 runs to 16 residues. The CDR3 here is CASRPDRGGVKNIQYF. CDR3 sequence (DNA): TGTGCCAGCAGGCCGGACAGGGGGGGAGTCAAAAACATTCAGTACTTC. Full variable domain (missing parts from reference TRBV28 and TRBJ2-4): DVKVTQSSRYLVKRTGEKVFLECVQDMDHENMFWYRQDPGLGLRLIYFSYDVKMKEKGDIPEGYSVSREKKERFSLILESASTNQTSMYLCASRPDRGGVKNIQYFGAGTRLSVL.

The genes are TRBV6-1 and TRBJ2-3, with 10 nucleotides matching TRBD2. Germline CDR1 is MNHNS and CDR2 is SASEGT. After removal of 0 bases from V and 4 bases from J, the junction contained 1 base not matched to a gene. This CDR3 contains 15 residues. The DNA for the CDR3 is TGTGCCAGCAGTGAAGCTCTAGCGGGAGCAGATACGCAGTATTTT. Protein: CASSEALAGADTQYF.

CDR3 loop: CASSQDTLAGGLRWTDTQYF. In DNA, the CDR3 is TGTGCCAGCAGCCAAGACACTCTAGCGGGAGGGTTGAGGTGGACAGATACGCAGTATTTT. The chain couples TRBV3-1 (or the pseudogene TRBV3-2) to TRBJ2-3, with 12 positions matching TRBD2. There are 20 residues in the CDR3. Trimming cost V 0 bases and J 3 bases; bases outside gene matches: 13. CDR1 and CDR2 from the germline V gene are LGHDT and YNNKEL (reference sequence).

The gene calls are TRBV24-1 and TRBJ2-1; 10 bases match TRBD1. J was trimmed by 2 bases and V by 3 bases; bases with no gene match: 3. There are 16 residues in the CDR3. Germline V gives CDR1 KGHDR, CDR2 SFDVKD. The CDR3: CATSDPGTGAYNEQFF. CDR3 DNA: TGTGCCACCAGTGATCCAGGGACAGGGGCCTACAATGAGCAGTTCTTC.

This chain connects TRBV4-1 to TRBJ2-3; 9 positions agree with TRBD2. Trimming took 0 bases from V and 3 from J; bases not matched to a gene: 4. Looked up from germline, CDR1 is MGHRA and CDR2 is YSYEKL. This CDR3 spans 16 amino acids. This CDR3 is CASSQEAGGRTDTQYF. The CDR3 nucleotides read TGCGCCAGCAGCCAAGAGGCGGGAGGGCGAACAGATACGCAGTATTTT.

This chain connects TRBV24-1 to TRBJ1-1; no firm D call. Trimming took 5 bases from V and 1 from J, leaving 13 bases between them. CDR1 and CDR2 from the germline V gene are KGHDR and SFDVKD. This CDR3 has 15 residues. CDR3 DNA sequence: TGTGCCACCAGTGGGGGTTCGGCGGGGAACACTGAAGCTTTCTTT. The encoded protein is CATSGGSAGNTEAFF.

The rearrangement joins TRBV3-1 (or the pseudogene TRBV3-2) to TRBJ2-6; 11 bases match TRBD2. The J segment lost 4 bases and the V segment lost 4 bases, leaving 6 bases of the junction unmatched. Looked up from germline, CDR1 is LGHDT and CDR2 is YNNKEL (reference sequence). The CDR3 sequence is 17 residues long. CDR3 protein: CASSLTSGSPGANVLTF. CDR3 sequence (DNA): TGTGCCAGCAGCCTTACTAGCGGGAGTCCCGGGGCCAACGTCCTGACTTTC.

This clone was counted once. The V call is TRBV6-1, the J call TRBJ2-3; TRBD1 matches 8 bases. The CDR3 is 16 residues long. CDR1 and CDR2 from the germline V gene are MNHNS and SASEGT. With V trimmed by 4 bases and J by 1 base, 7 bases remained unmatched. The CDR3 here is CASSAYPGQGTDTQYF. The DNA for the CDR3 is TGTGCCAGCAGTGCCTACCCGGGACAGGGCACAGATACGCAGTATTTT.

The chain combines TRBV21-1 with TRBJ2-7; TRBD1, the D gene given by the table, was not confirmed from the DNA. TRBV21-1 is listed as a pseudogene. The CDR3 is 13 amino acids. Here the CDR3 DNA reads TGTGCCACTTCGACAGGGCGCGACTACGAGCAGTACTTC. It specifies CATSTGRDYEQYF.

The V call is TRBV2, the J call TRBJ2-7; 8 bases match TRBD1. The germline CDR1 and CDR2 sequences are SNHLY and FYNNEI. Unmatched junction bases numbered 1, after V lost 6 bases and J lost 3 bases. This CDR3 has 12 amino acids. CDR3 in amino acids: CASSGQGYEQYF. DNA for the CDR3: TGTGCCAGCAGCGGACAGGGCTACGAGCAGTACTTC.

The chain employs TRBV6-5 and TRBJ2-7, with a weak D call TRBD1 (5 bases). The CDR3 runs 14 residues. CDR1 MNHEY and CDR2 SVGAGI come from the germline V gene. The ends were cut back, 6 bases at V and 5 bases at J, with 17 bases in the middle. In DNA, the CDR3 is TGTGCCAGCAGCTCAACTCAGGGCCTCAACGAGCAGTACGTC. Protein sequence: CASSSTQGLNEQYV.

The count of this clone is one. The V and J genes are TRBV29-1 and TRBJ2-5, with unresolved D. Germline V gene data show CDR1 as SQVTM and CDR2 as ANQGSEA. This CDR3 region has 16 residues. Trimming shortened V by 3 bases and J by 5 bases, and 22 bases separated the two germline ends. For the CDR3, the DNA is TGCAGCGTTGAGATGTCAGCTTCTTCGTTCAGGGAGACCCAGTACTTC. This sequence encodes CSVEMSASSFRETQYF. Combining the CDR3 with reference TRBV29-1 and TRBJ2-5 gives the whole variable domain SAVISQKPSRDICQRGTSLTIQCQVDSQVTMMFWYRQQPGQSLTLIATANQGSEATYESGFVIDKFPISRPNLTFSTLTVSNMSPEDSSIYLCSVEMSASSFRETQYFGPGTRLLVL.

The CDR3 nucleotides are TGTGCCAGCACTCGAGCTGAAGCTTTCTTT. Protein sequence: CASTRAEAFF. The V call is TRBV12-3 or TRBV12-4, the J call TRBJ1-1; D unclear. This CDR3 is built from 10 residues. V shed 7 bases and J shed 6 bases, with 6 bases lying between them.

The chain employs TRBV7-9 and TRBJ1-6; D perhaps matches TRBD1 (6 bases). The CDR3 covers 14 residues. V gave up 1 base and J gave up 14 bases, with 15 bases separating them. CDR1 and CDR2 (germline): SEHNR, FQNEAQ (reference sequence). The CDR3 DNA sequence: TGTGCCAGCAGCTTAGGGGGGCCCTCTTCGACCCTCCACTTT. Residues: CASSLGGPSSTLHF.

The rearrangement joins TRBV19 to TRBJ2-4; 10 positions match TRBD2. Looked up from germline, CDR1 is LNHDA and CDR2 is SQIVND (reference sequence). This CDR3 is 14 amino acids long. V lost 10 bases and J lost 2; bases outside the gene matches: 5. CDR3 nucleotides: TGTGCCACTAAGCGGGAGGGGACCAAAAACATTCAGTACTTC. Translated: CATKREGTKNIQYF.

The rearrangement links TRBV2 to TRBJ1-5; D remains ambiguous. Germline assignment: CDR1 SNHLY and CDR2 FYNNEI. Trimming removed 2 bases from V and 0 bases from J, with 8 bases in between. The CDR3 is made up of 15 amino acids. CDR3 nucleotides: TGTGCCAGCAGTGAAAGAACCTATAGCAATCAGCCCCAGCATTTT. Encoded protein: CASSERTYSNQPQHF.

The chain employs TRBV7-9 and TRBJ2-6, with D hard to call. This CDR3 is built from 15 residues. Germline values: CDR1 SEHNR, CDR2 FQNEAQ (reference sequence). V lost 1 base to trimming and J lost 0 bases, with 4 bases between them. The CDR3 region has the DNA TGTGCCAGCAGCTTAGGGAGCTCTGGGGCCAACGTCCTGACTTTC. Translating gives CASSLGSSGANVLTF.

V is TRBV6-2 or TRBV6-3 and J is TRBJ2-7; 9 bases are shared with TRBD2. J lost 6 bases, V lost 0 bases, and 6 bases had no gene match. The CDR3 runs 15 residues. Germline V gene lookup returns CDR1 MNHEY and CDR2 SVGEGT. The CDR3 is CASSYSISSGTEQYF. CDR3 bases: TGTGCCAGCAGTTACTCGATTTCTAGCGGGACCGAGCAGTACTTC.

The chain links TRBV9 to TRBJ2-7; 8 positions match TRBD2. The J segment lost 5 bases and the V segment lost 3 bases, leaving 10 bases of the junction unmatched. Germline lookup yields CDR1 SGDLS and CDR2 YYNGEE. The CDR3 has 15 residues. DNA for the CDR3: TGTGCCAGCAGCGCAGCGGGAGCTTTGAGGAACGAGCAGTACTTC. It codes for CASSAAGALRNEQYF.

V gene TRBV10-2 combines with J gene TRBJ2-7; 8 bases align to TRBD1. Per germline, CDR1 WSHSY and CDR2 SAAADI. This CDR3 is 16 amino acids long. V gave up 7 bases and J gave up 0 bases; unmatched junction bases: 11. DNA of the CDR3: TGCGCCAGCACAGCTCGCACAGGGGGTAGCTCCTACGAGCAGTACTTC. It codes for CASTARTGGSSYEQYF.

This clone showed up just once. This chain connects TRBV5-1 to TRBJ2-7; 7 nucleotides align to TRBD2. The CDR3 contains 14 residues. In germline, CDR1 is SGHRS, CDR2 YFSETQ. Unmatched junction bases numbered 6, after V lost 4 bases and J lost 2 bases. CDR3 amino acids: CASSGLGPAYEQYF. DNA for the CDR3: TGCGCCAGCAGCGGACTAGGACCGGCCTACGAGCAGTACTTC. The whole variable domain, filled in from reference TRBV5-1 and TRBJ2-7, reads KAGVTQTPRYLIKTRGQQVTLSCSPISGHRSVSWYQQTPGQGLQFLFEYFSETQRNKGNFPGRFSGRQFSNSRSEMNVSTLELGDSALYLCASSGLGPAYEQYFGPGTRLTVT.

This clone was seen a single time. In DNA, the CDR3 is TGTGCCAGCAGCCACCGGACAGTCGGGAACACTGAAGCTTTCTTT. Translating gives CASSHRTVGNTEAFF. V and J are TRBV14 and TRBJ1-1; D may be TRBD1 (6 bases). The CDR3 sequence is 15 residues long. CDR1 and CDR2 (germline): SGHDN, FVKESK. V lost 3 bases, J lost 1 base, and 12 bases lay in between.

The chain employs TRBV12-3 or TRBV12-4 and TRBJ2-5; 7 bases agree with TRBD1. After removal of 6 bases from V and 5 bases from J, the junction contained 6 bases not matched to a gene. This CDR3 contains 13 residues. CDR3 sequence (DNA): TGTGCCAGCAGCCAACAGGGGAGCGAGACCCAGTACTTC. It is translated as CASSQQGSETQYF.

The chain has TRBV9 and TRBJ1-4, with D tentatively TRBD1 (6 bases). Looked up from germline, CDR1 is SGDLS and CDR2 is YYNGEE. The V end was cut by 3 bases, the J end by 2 bases, with 8 bases between. The CDR3 loop spans 14 amino acids. The CDR3: CASSEGGTNEKLFF. DNA of the CDR3: TGTGCCAGCAGCGAGGGGGGGACTAATGAAAAACTGTTTTTT.